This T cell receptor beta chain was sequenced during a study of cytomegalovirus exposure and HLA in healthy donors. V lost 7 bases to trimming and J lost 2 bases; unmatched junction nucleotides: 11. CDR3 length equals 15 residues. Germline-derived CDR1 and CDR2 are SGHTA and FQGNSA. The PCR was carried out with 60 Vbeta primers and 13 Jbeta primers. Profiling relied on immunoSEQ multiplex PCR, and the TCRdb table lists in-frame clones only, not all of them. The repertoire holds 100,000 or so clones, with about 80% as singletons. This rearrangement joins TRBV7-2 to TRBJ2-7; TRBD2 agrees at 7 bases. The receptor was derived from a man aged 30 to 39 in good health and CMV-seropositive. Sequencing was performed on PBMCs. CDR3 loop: CASIHGAGETYEQYF. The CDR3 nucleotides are TGTGCCAGCATTCATGGGGCGGGGGAGACCTACGAGCAGTACTTC. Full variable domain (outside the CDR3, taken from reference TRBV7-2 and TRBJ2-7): GAGVSQSPSNKVTEKGKDVELRCDPISGHTALYWYRQSLGQGLEFLIYFQGNSAPDKSGLPSDRFSAERTGGSVSTLTIQRTQQEDSAVYLCASIHGAGETYEQYFGPGTRLTVT.